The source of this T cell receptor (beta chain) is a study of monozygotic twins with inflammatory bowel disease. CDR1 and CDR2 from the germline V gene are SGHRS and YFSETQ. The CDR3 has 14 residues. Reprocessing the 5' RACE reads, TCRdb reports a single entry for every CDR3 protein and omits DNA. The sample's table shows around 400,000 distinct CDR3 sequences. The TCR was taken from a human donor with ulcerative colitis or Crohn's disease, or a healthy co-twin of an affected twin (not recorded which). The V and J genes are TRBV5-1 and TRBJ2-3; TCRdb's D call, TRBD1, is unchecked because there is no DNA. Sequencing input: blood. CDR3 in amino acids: CASGTYLNTDTQYF. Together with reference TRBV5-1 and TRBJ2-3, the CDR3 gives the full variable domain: KAGVTQTPRYLIKTRGQQVTLSCSPISGHRSVSWYQQTPGQGLQFLFEYFSETQRNKGNFPGRFSGRQFSNSRSEMNVSTLELGDSALYLCASGTYLNTDTQYFGPGTRLTVL.